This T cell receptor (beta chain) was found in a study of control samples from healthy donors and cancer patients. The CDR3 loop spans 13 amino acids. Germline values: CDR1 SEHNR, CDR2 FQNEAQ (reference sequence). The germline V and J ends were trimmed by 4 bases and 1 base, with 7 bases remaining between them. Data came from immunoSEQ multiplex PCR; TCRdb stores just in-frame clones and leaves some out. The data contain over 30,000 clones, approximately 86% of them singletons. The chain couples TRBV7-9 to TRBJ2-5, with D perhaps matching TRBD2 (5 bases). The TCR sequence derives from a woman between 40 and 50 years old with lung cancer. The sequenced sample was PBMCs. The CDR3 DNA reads TGTGCCAGCAGCTCGGACTTCCAAGAGACCCAGTACTTC. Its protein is CASSSDFQETQYF.